The sequence of this T cell receptor beta chain was determined in a study of T cells in Graves' hyperthyroidism and ophthalmopathy (dated 2019 in TCRdb). For the study in its entirety: Peripheral blood samples were taken at the time of initial diagnosis, prior to any treatment. TCR V-J signatures able to tell the groups apart were searched for in a discovery cohort of 100 patients, of whom about 40 had Graves' ophthalmopathy and 57 had stable Graves' hyperthyroidism. Prospective prediction of ophthalmopathy was tested in an independent validation cohort consisting of roughly 20 hyperthyroidism patients and approximately 16 patients who later progressed to ophthalmopathy. For training and testing, the 100 or so patients in the discovery cohort were randomly divided in a 7:3 ratio. The study also compared thyroid tissue and blood T-cell repertoires from a handful of Graves' hyperthyroidism patients. Following sampling, methimazole starting at 30 mg daily was given to hyperthyroidism patients, and high-dose intravenous methylprednisolone was given to ophthalmopathy patients. According to the paper, TCR Vbeta CDR3 sequencing was carried out on about 140 peripheral blood samples, which came from under 50 ophthalmopathy, 80 or so hyperthyroidism and about 17 progressor patients.

Hyperthyroidism patients were aged 18 to 65 years and newly diagnosed, with disease duration of less than 2 months. Any patient with an uncontrolled infection, another autoimmune disease, pregnancy or lactation was excluded. Clinical symptoms, serum thyroxine and TRAb, thyroid ultrasound, and orbital computed tomography formed the basis for the diagnoses. Blood from progressor patients was drawn when they were first diagnosed with hyperthyroidism, before any ophthalmopathy symptoms appeared. PBMCs were isolated from about 9.1 ml of fresh peripheral blood by Ficoll-Paque density gradient centrifugation. Progressor patients were first diagnosed with Graves' hyperthyroidism and then developed ophthalmopathy during follow-up. Total RNA was extracted using Trizol reagent, and RNA quality was assessed on an Agilent 2100 Bioanalyzer. The junction shows trimming of 4 bases on V and 9 bases on J, and the gene matches do not reach 9 bases of it. Spanning cysteine to phenylalanine, the CDR3 consists of 15 amino acids. CDR3 DNA only is kept here, 45 bases in frame from base 1.

This clonotype was recorded at least ten times. No antigen is known for it. One base away there is no much larger clone; base qualities are not given. Amplification of TCR beta CDR3 regions was carried out from RNA transcripts. A first-round RT-PCR of the TCR CDR3 used the HTBI primer set with the Qiagen OneStep RT-PCR kit. Libraries were constructed in a second round of multiplex PCR, after which size selection and purification were carried out. The libraries were sequenced on an Illumina HiSeq2000 using paired-end 100 bp reads. The study's own analysis went as follows. SOAPnuke was used to process the raw data, throwing out any read that contained adapters or uncalled bases, had a mean Phred below 15, or lacked an exact constant-primer or identifier match. High-quality paired reads were merged with COPE v1.2.5, and unique nucleotide sequences were defined as clonotypes. MiTCR v1.1 was used to align clonotypes to the IMGT TRBV, TRBD and TRBJ reference segments. The analysis included only V-J combinations with a frequency above 0.0001, which together covered around 99% of the repertoires. A TCS score was defined as the ratio of F50 (clonal expansion) to E x V (chaos), with BLOSUM62-based TCRdist applied between CDR3 peptides within each V-J. Welch's t-statistics and random forest reduced approximately 520 V-J features to 13, which were used in a naive Bayes classifier (R e1071). TCRdb ran its own pipeline on the public reads, namely fastp trimming at Q25 and MiXCR clone calling, and kept in-frame beta chains. Identical CDR3 protein sequences are pooled into one entry, listed with their most common genes and DNA. TCRdb's processing, not the authors', yielded these V and J calls. The sample table contains 550,000 to 850,000 distinct CDR3 sequences; only one count was recorded for approximately 18% of them. The leading ten clones occupy 16% of the sample.

General conclusions and limits of the study: Most expanded thyroid clonotypes (frequency above 0.001) were also detected in blood, a finding suggesting that blood repertoires may reflect thyroid immune responses. A 13 V-J signature model separated ophthalmopathy from stable hyperthyroidism, with roughly 88% sensitivity and around 84% specificity in cross-validation and 80%/75% in testing. In validation, the model predicted progression to ophthalmopathy with approximately 69% sensitivity and approximately 74% specificity, a median of about six months before onset. Sample size was not statistically predetermined, and investigators were not blinded to group allocation.

Specimen: blood. The origin of this receptor is a woman between 45 and 60 years old with Graves' hyperthyroidism that later progressed to Graves' ophthalmopathy. The V and J genes are TRBV12-3 or TRBV12-4 and TRBJ1-6; TRBD1 lines up with 7 middle nucleotides. The CDR3 is CASSSLRQGGSPLHF. The nucleotides are TGTGCCAGCAGTTCGCTTCGACAGGGAGGTTCACCCCTCCACTTT.